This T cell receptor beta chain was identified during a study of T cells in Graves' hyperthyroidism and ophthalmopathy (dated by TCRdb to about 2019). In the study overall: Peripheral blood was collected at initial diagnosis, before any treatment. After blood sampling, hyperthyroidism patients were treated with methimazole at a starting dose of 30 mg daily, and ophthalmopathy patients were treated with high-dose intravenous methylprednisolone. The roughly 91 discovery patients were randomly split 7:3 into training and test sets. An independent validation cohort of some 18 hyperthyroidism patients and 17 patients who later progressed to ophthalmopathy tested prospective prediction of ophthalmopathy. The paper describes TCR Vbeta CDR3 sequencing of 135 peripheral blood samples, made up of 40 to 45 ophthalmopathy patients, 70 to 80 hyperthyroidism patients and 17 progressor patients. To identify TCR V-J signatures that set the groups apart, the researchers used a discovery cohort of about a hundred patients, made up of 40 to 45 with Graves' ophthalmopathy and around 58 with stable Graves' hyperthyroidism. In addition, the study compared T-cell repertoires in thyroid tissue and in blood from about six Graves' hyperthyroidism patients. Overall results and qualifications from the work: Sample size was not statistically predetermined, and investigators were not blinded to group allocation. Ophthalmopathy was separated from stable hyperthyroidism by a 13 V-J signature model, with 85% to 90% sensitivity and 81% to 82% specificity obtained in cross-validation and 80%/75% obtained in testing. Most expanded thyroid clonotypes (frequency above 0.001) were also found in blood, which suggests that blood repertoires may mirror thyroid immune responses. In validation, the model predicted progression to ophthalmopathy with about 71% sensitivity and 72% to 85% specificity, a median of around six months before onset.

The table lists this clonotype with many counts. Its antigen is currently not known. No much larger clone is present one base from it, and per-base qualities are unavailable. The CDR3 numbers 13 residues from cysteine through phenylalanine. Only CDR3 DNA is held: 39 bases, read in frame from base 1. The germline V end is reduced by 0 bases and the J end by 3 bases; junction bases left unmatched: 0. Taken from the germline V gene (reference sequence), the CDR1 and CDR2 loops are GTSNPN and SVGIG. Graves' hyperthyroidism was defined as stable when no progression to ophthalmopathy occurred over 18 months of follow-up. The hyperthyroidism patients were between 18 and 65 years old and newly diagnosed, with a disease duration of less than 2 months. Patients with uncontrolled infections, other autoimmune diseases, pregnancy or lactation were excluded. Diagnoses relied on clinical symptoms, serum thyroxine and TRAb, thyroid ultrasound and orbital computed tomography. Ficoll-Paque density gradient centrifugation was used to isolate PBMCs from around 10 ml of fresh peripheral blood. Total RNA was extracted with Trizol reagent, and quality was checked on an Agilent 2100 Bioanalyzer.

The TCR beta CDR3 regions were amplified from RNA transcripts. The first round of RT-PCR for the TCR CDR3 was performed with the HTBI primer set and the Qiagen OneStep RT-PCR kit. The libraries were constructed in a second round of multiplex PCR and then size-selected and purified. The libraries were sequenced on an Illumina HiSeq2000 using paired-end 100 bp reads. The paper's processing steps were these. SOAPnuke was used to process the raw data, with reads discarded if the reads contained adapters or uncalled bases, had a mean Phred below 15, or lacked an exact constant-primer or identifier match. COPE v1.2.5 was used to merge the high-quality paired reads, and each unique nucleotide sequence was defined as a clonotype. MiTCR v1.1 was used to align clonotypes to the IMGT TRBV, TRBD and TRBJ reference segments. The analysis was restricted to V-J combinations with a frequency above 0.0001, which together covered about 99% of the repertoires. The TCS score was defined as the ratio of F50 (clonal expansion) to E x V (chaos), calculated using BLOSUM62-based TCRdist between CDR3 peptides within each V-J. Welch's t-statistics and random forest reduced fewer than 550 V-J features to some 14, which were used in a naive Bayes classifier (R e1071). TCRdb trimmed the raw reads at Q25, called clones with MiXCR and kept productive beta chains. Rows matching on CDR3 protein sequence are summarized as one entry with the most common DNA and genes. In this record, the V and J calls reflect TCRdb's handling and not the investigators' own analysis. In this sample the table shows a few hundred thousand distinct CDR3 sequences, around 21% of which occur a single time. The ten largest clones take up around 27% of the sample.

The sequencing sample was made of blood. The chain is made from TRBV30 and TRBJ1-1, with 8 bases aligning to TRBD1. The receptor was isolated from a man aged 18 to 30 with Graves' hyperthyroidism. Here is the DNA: TGTGCCTGGAGTGTACAGGGGGACACTGAAGCTTTCTTT. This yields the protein CAWSVQGDTEAFF.